The clone carrying this T cell receptor beta chain has at least ten counts. This record belongs to a study of prognosis after radiotherapy for stage I lung cancer. Across the study: Newly diagnosed primary stage I lung tumors occurred in some 14 patients, and oligometastatic NSCLC after surgical resection of the primary tumor occurred in five. The patient group consisted of approximately 13 men and roughly 6 women whose ages spanned roughly 50 to 95, median approximately 78 years. Of the patients, 6 to 8 had squamous cell carcinoma and around 11 had adenocarcinoma tumors.

From genomic DNA, two-round multiplex PCR was used to amplify TCR beta CDR3. Each TRBV and TRBJ gene had its own primer in the first PCR round. TCRdb itself ran the multiplex PCR reads through MiXCR, one entry per CDR3 protein. The data contain nearly 20,000 distinct CDR3 sequences, over 25% of them seen just once; the ten biggest clones take up about 20%. The CDR3 runs 14 residues. Trimming shortened V by 0 bases and J by 7 bases, and 10 bases separated the two germline ends. CDR1 is MGHRA and CDR2 is YSYEKL in the germline V gene. The chain uses TRBV4-1 and TRBJ1-5; D is possibly TRBD1 (5 bases). This clonotype was sampled from a donor over 45 with non-small cell lung cancer. The starting material was PBMCs, obtained before or after stereotactic body radiation therapy (not recorded which). The CDR3 region is CASSQEGVWQPQHF. The CDR3 DNA follows: TGCGCCAGCAGCCAAGAAGGGGTGTGGCAGCCCCAGCATTTT.